The rows below give T cell receptor beta chains drawn from one sample of a study of blood T cell repertoires in COVID-19. Here immunoSEQ multiplex PCR was the method, and the copy in TCRdb shows in-frame clones only, minus some. The sample records about 130,000 clones, about four fifths being singletons. Sequences were obtained from peripheral blood. All receptors derive from a human donor in a cohort sampled during active COVID-19. Both conserved end residues are part of each CDR3. A D gene is named only where the DNA matches it firmly. Not every row has a clone size; where given, it reads once, few, many or a size class.

clone_size j_call v_call d_call cdr3_aa cdr3_nt
- TRBJ1-3 TRBV11-2 - CASSPTGQLSGNTIYF TGTGCCAGCAGCCCAACCGGACAGCTCTCTGGAAACACCATATATTTT
- TRBJ1-6 TRBV6-1 - CASSETVGQDNSPLHF TGTGCCAGCAGTGAGACCGTGGGACAAGATAATTCACCCCTCCACTTT
- TRBJ2-7 TRBV7-9 TRBD1 CASSQATGQSYEQYF TGTGCCAGCAGCCAAGCGACAGGGCAATCCTACGAGCAGTACTTC
- TRBJ2-1 TRBV11-2 TRBD2 CASSLGTSGWAQQFF TGTGCCAGCAGCTTAGGGACTAGCGGGTGGGCCCAGCAGTTCTTC
- TRBJ2-3 TRBV3-1/TRBV3-2 TRBD1 CASRWGGTGMTDTQYF TGTGCCAGCAGATGGGGGGGGACAGGGATGACAGATACGCAGTATTTT
- TRBJ2-7 TRBV12-2 - CASRLTSGGNEQYF TGTGCAAGTCGCTTGACTAGCGGGGGAAACGAGCAGTACTTC
- TRBJ1-2 TRBV5-4 TRBD1 CASSPGQGFAIGSYTF TGTGCCAGCAGCCCTGGACAGGGATTCGCAATCGGGAGCTACACCTTC
- TRBJ1-5 TRBV19 TRBD1 CASSIQGQRGQPQHF TGTGCCAGTAGTATTCAGGGACAGAGAGGGCAGCCCCAGCATTTT
- TRBJ1-1 TRBV15 - CATSRDRLSVNTEAFF TGTGCCACCAGCAGAGATCGACTCTCCGTGAACACTGAAGCTTTCTTT
few TRBJ2-3 TRBV19 TRBD2 CASSIRGADTQYF TGTGCCAGTAGTATTCGGGGGGCAGATACGCAGTATTTT
- TRBJ1-5 TRBV5-1 - CASRLESGLNQPQHF TGCGCCAGCAGGTTGGAATCGGGTTTGAATCAGCCCCAGCATTTT
- TRBJ2-3 TRBV19 TRBD2 CASSPLRGGQDTQYF TGTGCCAGTAGTCCGCTGCGGGGGGGACAAGATACGCAGTATTTT
- TRBJ2-1 TRBV29-1 - CSVETWTVSSYNEQFF TGCAGCGTTGAAACTTGGACAGTTAGCTCCTACAATGAGCAGTTCTTC
- TRBJ2-5 TRBV27 - CASSSLTQETQYF TGTGCCAGCAGTTCCCTAACCCAAGAGACCCAGTACTTC
once TRBJ1-2 TRBV27 - CASSLSGAGRHLSF TGTGCCAGCAGTTTATCGGGGGCAGGGAGACATTTATCATTC
- TRBJ1-5 TRBV15 - CATRTGSSADQPQHF TGTGCCACCCGAACCGGGTCCTCGGCCGATCAGCCCCAGCATTTT
- TRBJ2-7 TRBV5-1 TRBD1 CASSLQQGAGEQYF TGCGCCAGCAGCTTGCAACAGGGGGCTGGCGAGCAGTACTTC
few TRBJ2-7 TRBV4-1 - CASSQVGEAAEQYF TGCGCCAGCAGCCAAGTAGGGGAAGCCGCGGAGCAGTACTTC
- TRBJ1-2 TRBV5-1 - CASSLGGGATHSYGYTF TGCGCCAGCAGCTTGGGGGGGGGCGCAACCCATTCCTATGGCTACACCTTC
- TRBJ1-6 TRBV7-6 TRBD1 CASSLLGTGDNSPLHF TGTGCCAGCAGCTTATTAGGGACAGGGGATAATTCACCCCTCCACTTT
few TRBJ2-2 TRBV28 TRBD1 CASNRGPTGELFF TGTGCCAGTAACAGGGGGCCCACCGGGGAGCTGTTTTTT
- TRBJ1-2 TRBV30 - CAWSPGQGGITF TGTGCCTGGAGCCCGGGGCAGGGAGGTATTACCTTC
- TRBJ1-2 TRBV2 - CASSEGRGDGYTF TGTGCCAGCAGTGAGGGCAGGGGTGATGGCTACACCTTC
- TRBJ1-3 TRBV2 - CASSAGQSSGNTIYF TGTGCCAGCAGTGCCGGACAGAGCTCTGGAAACACCATATATTTT
- TRBJ2-2 TRBV28 - CASTPQLNTGELFF TGTGCCAGCACCCCACAGTTGAACACCGGGGAGCTGTTTTTT
- TRBJ1-1 TRBV19 - CASTQPIGGAMTEAFF TGTGCCAGTACCCAGCCTATTGGGGGGGCAATGACTGAAGCTTTCTTT
- TRBJ2-5 TRBV30 TRBD2 CAWSSLAGVVETQYF TGTGCCTGGAGTTCCCTAGCGGGGGTAGTTGAGACCCAGTACTTC
few TRBJ1-2 TRBV5-4 TRBD1 CASSRGTGGNYGYTF TGTGCCAGCAGCCGCGGGACAGGGGGAAACTATGGCTACACCTTC
- TRBJ1-1 TRBV5-6 TRBD1 CASSRRRDRGLGHTEAFF TGTGCCAGCAGCCGACGCCGGGACAGGGGCCTTGGGCACACTGAAGCTTTCTTT
- TRBJ2-3 TRBV5-1 - CASSLGGTDTQYF TGCGCCAGCAGCTTGGGCGGCACAGATACGCAGTATTTT
few TRBJ2-7 TRBV4-2 TRBD2 CASSQEGSGGFSYEQYF TGTGCCAGCAGCCAAGAGGGTAGCGGGGGGTTTTCCTACGAGCAGTACTTC